These 12 T cell receptor beta chains share one sample of origin, sequenced in a study of cytomegalovirus exposure and HLA in healthy donors. The PCR used 60 Vbeta and 13 Jbeta primers. Profiled with immunoSEQ multiplex PCR; TCRdb holds only in-frame clones, not every one. The profile shows about 140,000 clones, roughly 80% of them singletons. Sequencing was performed on PBMCs. Receptors were obtained from a male donor in good health and CMV-seronegative.

The chain links TRBV5-4 to TRBJ2-2; 10 nucleotides agree with TRBD1. Germline trimming cut 1 base from V and 6 bases from J; bases unmatched to any gene: 6. CDR3 length equals 16 residues. Germline V gene lookup returns CDR1 SGHNT and CDR2 YYREEE (reference sequence). CDR3 nucleotide sequence: TGTGCCAGCAGCTTGCGGGGGACAGGGGCCCCCGGGGAGCTGTTTTTT. This translates into CASSLRGTGAPGELFF.

The gene calls are TRBV4-2 and TRBJ2-1; 7 bases are shared with TRBD2. Trimming took 2 bases from V and 5 from J; bases not matched to a gene: 3. Germline CDR1 reads LGHNA; CDR2 reads YNFKEQ. The CDR3 is made up of 14 amino acids. CDR3 amino acids: CASSQSRGDNEQFF. The CDR3 DNA reads as TGTGCCAGCAGCCAAAGCCGGGGGGACAATGAGCAGTTCTTC.

The chain employs TRBV27 and TRBJ2-6; a weak D match, TRBD2 (6 bases). The V gene's germline CDR1 is MNHEY and CDR2 SMNVEV (reference sequence). The ends were cut back, 0 bases at V and 4 bases at J, with 16 bases in the middle. This CDR3 region has 18 residues. This chain's CDR3 is CASSLSWRDPPGANVLTF. The CDR3 nucleotides are TGTGCCAGCAGTTTATCGTGGAGGGACCCCCCCGGGGCCAACGTCCTGACTTTC.

The chain has TRBV28 and TRBJ2-7; 9 nucleotides align to TRBD1. Per the germline V gene, CDR1 is MDHEN and CDR2 is SYDVKM. CDR3 length equals 15 residues. The junction had 6 bases not matched to a gene; V was cut back by 3 bases and J by 3 bases. DNA for the CDR3: TGTGCCAGCAGTTTTTCGACAGGGGGAGGCTACGAGCAGTACTTC. Protein sequence: CASSFSTGGGYEQYF. The variable domain in full, with the rest retrieved from reference TRBV28 and TRBJ2-7, is DVKVTQSSRYLVKRTGEKVFLECVQDMDHENMFWYRQDPGLGLRLIYFSYDVKMKEKGDIPEGYSVSREKKERFSLILESASTNQTSMYLCASSFSTGGGYEQYFGPGTRLTVT.

The sample holds one count of this clone. This rearrangement joins TRBV18 to TRBJ1-5; 9 bases are shared with TRBD1. The germline gives CDR1 KGHSH, CDR2 LQKENI. With 2 bases clipped from V and 2 bases from J, the junction kept 7 bases outside the gene matches. This CDR3 is 17 amino acids long. The CDR3, as DNA: TGTGCCAGCTCACCATCCACAGGGGGCCCCGGCAATCAGCCCCAGCATTTT. Residues: CASSPSTGGPGNQPQHF.

Here the CDR3 reads CAITGTLYGYTF. CDR3 coding DNA: TGTGCCATCACCGGGACACTTTATGGCTACACCTTC. The V and J genes are TRBV2 and TRBJ1-2; possible D gene TRBD1, 6 bases. Germline V CDR1 and CDR2: SNHLY, FYNNEI. V was cut by 10 bases and J by 5 bases, with 14 bases left in between. The CDR3 has 12 amino acids.

This clone was recorded only once. V usage is TRBV28 and J usage is TRBJ2-3; 11 bases line up with TRBD1. CDR1 MDHEN and CDR2 SYDVKM come from the germline V gene. This CDR3 spans 17 amino acids. V lost 2 bases and J lost 0; bases outside the gene matches: 4. The CDR3 region has the DNA TGTGCCAGCAGTTTAAGCCGGGACAGGGGGAGCACAGATACGCAGTATTTT. Its translation: CASSLSRDRGSTDTQYF.

This chain joins TRBV7-3 and TRBJ2-1, with 8 bases matching TRBD2. Per germline, CDR1 SGHTA and CDR2 FQGTGA. This CDR3 comprises 15 residues. V dropped 6 bases and J dropped 6; count of bases not matched to a gene: 10. The CDR3 here is CASRAAGDPRNEQFF. CDR3 DNA sequence: TGTGCCAGCAGGGCAGCGGGGGACCCCCGCAATGAGCAGTTCTTC. The variable domain in full, completed from reference TRBV7-3 and TRBJ2-1, reads GAGVSQTPSNKVTEKGKYVELRCDPISGHTALYWYRQSLGQGPEFLIYFQGTGAADDSGLPNDRFFAVRPEGSVSTLKIQRTERGDSAVYLCASRAAGDPRNEQFFGPGTRLTVL.

This clone was detected only once. The rearrangement joins TRBV18 to TRBJ1-4, with TRBD1 identical over 9 bases. With V trimmed by 2 bases and J by 8 bases, 6 bases remained unmatched. CDR1 is KGHSH, CDR2 LQKENI, per germline. This CDR3 region has 15 residues. Here the CDR3 DNA reads TGTGCCAGCTCACCAGCGGGACAGGGTTGGGAAAAACTGTTTTTT. Translating gives CASSPAGQGWEKLFF.

The chain employs TRBV27 and TRBJ1-5; the D gene is possibly TRBD1 (5 bases). Germline CDR1 reads MNHEY; CDR2 reads SMNVEV (reference sequence). V was trimmed by 6 bases and J by 3 bases, leaving 12 bases between them. This CDR3 is 14 amino acids long. The CDR3 DNA sequence: TGTGCCAGCAGCATCACAGGCTTCAATCAGCCCCAGCATTTT. It yields the protein CASSITGFNQPQHF.

CDR3 DNA: TGTGCCAGCAGCTCGACAGGAAGCGGAGGTTCACCCCTCCACTTT. This encodes CASSSTGSGGSPLHF. The V call is TRBV7-8, the J call TRBJ1-6; weak D call: TRBD1 (6 bases). The CDR3 totals 15 residues. Trimming pared 4 bases from V and 9 bases from J, leaving 16 bases between. CDR1 is SGHVS, CDR2 FQNEAQ, per germline.

The chain couples TRBV5-4 to TRBJ1-1; no clear D gene. The germline gives CDR1 SGHNT, CDR2 YYREEE (reference sequence). Deletions cut 0 bases from V and 1 base from J, with 10 bases between. CDR3 length equals 15 residues. CDR3 sequence (DNA): TGTGCCAGCAGCTTGGTAGCTCAATGGAACACTGAAGCTTTCTTT. Its protein product is CASSLVAQWNTEAFF.